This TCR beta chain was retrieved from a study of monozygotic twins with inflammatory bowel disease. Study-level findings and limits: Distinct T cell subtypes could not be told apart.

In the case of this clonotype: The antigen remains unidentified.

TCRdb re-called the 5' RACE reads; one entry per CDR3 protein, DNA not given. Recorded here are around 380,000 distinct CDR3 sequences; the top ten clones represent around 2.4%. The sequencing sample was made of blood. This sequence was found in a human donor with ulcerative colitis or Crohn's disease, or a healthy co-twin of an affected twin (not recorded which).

This CDR3 is CASRQNLAGGYNEQFF. The V and J genes are TRBV5-1 and TRBJ2-1; as DNA is missing, the TRBD2 call by TCRdb cannot be tested. Germline V gene lookup returns CDR1 SGHRS and CDR2 YFSETQ. The CDR3 spans 16 residues.